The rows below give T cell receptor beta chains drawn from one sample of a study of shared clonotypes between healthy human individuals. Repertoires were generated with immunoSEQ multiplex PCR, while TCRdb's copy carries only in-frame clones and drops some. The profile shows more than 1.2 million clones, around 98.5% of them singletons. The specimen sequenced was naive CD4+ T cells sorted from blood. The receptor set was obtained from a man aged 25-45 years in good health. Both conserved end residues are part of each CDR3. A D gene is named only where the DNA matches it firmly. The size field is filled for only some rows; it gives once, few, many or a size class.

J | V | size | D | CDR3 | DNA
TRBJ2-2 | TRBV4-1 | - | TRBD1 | CASSKGQGVTGELFF | TGCGCCAGCAGCAAGGGACAGGGCGTTACCGGGGAGCTGTTTTTT
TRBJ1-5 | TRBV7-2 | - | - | CASSFHPRQPQHF | TGTGCCAGCAGCTTCCATCCTAGGCAGCCCCAGCATTTT
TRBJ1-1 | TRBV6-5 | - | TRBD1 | CASSLDRATEAFF | TGTGCCAGCAGCCTAGACAGGGCCACTGAAGCTTTCTTT
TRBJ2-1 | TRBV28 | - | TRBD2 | CASSLGAGGPGEQFF | TGTGCCAGCAGTTTAGGAGCGGGAGGGCCGGGCGAGCAGTTCTTC
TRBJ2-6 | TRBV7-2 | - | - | CASSLSPYGANVLTF | TGTGCCAGCAGCTTAAGTCCCTACGGGGCCAACGTCCTGACTTTC
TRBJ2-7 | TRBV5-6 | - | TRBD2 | CASSKGLFYEQYF | TGTGCCAGCAGCAAGGGACTATTCTACGAGCAGTACTTC
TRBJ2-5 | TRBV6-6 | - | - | CASSQEGRTQYF | TGTGCCAGCAGCCAGGAGGGAAGGACCCAGTACTTC
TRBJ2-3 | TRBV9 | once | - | CASSPRTRSTDTQYF | TGTGCCAGCAGCCCCAGGACAAGGAGCACAGATACGCAGTATTTT
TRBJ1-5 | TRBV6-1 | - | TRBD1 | CASSELGQVGQPQHF | TGTGCCAGCAGTGAACTCGGACAGGTTGGTCAGCCCCAGCATTTT
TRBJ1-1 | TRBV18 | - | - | CASSPPSLRDTEAFF | TGTGCCAGCTCACCACCGTCCCTTAGGGACACTGAAGCTTTCTTT
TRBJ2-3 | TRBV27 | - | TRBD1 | CASTPGQGFTDTQYF | TGTGCCAGCACACCGGGACAGGGGTTCACAGATACGCAGTATTTT
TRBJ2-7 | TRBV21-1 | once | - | CASSPGIGEQYF | TGTGCCAGCAGCCCCGGGATCGGCGAGCAGTACTTC
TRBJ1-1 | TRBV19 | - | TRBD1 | CASRITGTGATEAFF | TGTGCCAGTAGGATAACCGGGACAGGGGCCACTGAAGCTTTCTTT
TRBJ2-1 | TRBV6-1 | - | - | CASRFNPHEQFF | TGTGCCAGCAGATTCAACCCCCATGAGCAGTTCTTC
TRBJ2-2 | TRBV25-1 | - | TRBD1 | CASTRQGATGELFF | TGTGCCAGCACAAGACAGGGGGCAACCGGGGAGCTGTTTTTT
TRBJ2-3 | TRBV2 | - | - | CASNTDTQYF | TGTGCCAGCAACACAGATACGCAGTATTTT
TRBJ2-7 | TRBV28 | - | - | CASEQANLYEQYF | TGTGCCAGCGAACAGGCCAACCTATACGAGCAGTACTTC
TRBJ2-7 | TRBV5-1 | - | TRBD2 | CASSLRLAGVEEQYF | TGCGCCAGCAGCCTGCGACTAGCGGGAGTCGAAGAGCAGTACTTC
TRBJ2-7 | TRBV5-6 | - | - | CASSLRITTGSYEQYF | TGTGCCAGCAGCTTGCGGATAACGACAGGCTCCTACGAGCAGTACTTC
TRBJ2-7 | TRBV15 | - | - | CATSPDKGPYEQYF | TGTGCCACCAGCCCAGACAAGGGGCCCTACGAGCAGTACTTC
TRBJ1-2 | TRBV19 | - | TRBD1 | CASSLPTGNYGYTF | TGTGCCAGTAGTCTCCCGACAGGGAACTATGGCTACACCTTC
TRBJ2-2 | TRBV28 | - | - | CASRGTLITGELFF | TGTGCCAGCAGGGGGACCTTAATCACCGGGGAGCTGTTTTTT
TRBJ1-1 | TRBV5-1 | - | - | CASSRWTAGVALAQRASTEAFF | TGCGCCAGCAGCCGGTGGACAGCCGGGGTGGCGCTCGCTCAACGGGCAAGCACTGAAGCTTTCTTT
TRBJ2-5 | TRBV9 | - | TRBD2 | CASSVVASGPGETQYF | TGTGCCAGCAGCGTAGTGGCTAGCGGACCGGGGGAGACCCAGTACTTC
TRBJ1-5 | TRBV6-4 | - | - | CASASLGGQPQHF | TGTGCCAGCGCCTCACTGGGAGGTCAGCCCCAGCATTTT
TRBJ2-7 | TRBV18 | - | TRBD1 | CASSPPGTGWGLHSF | TGTGCCAGCTCACCCCCCGGGACAGGGTGGGGACTCCATTCCTTC
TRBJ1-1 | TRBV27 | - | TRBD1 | CASFSAYWTGYTEAFF | TGTGCCAGCTTCTCCGCCTACTGGACAGGGTACACTGAAGCTTTCTTT
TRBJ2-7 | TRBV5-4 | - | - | CASSPGYEQYF | TGTGCCAGCAGCCCGGGGTACGAGCAGTACTTC
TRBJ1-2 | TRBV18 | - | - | CASSPPGAGTNYGYTF | TGTGCCAGCTCACCACCGGGAGCAGGGACTAACTATGGCTACACCTTC
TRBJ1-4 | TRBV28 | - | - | CASMGPTNEKLFF | TGTGCCAGCATGGGTCCAACTAATGAAAAACTGTTTTTT
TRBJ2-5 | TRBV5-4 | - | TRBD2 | CASSLSLAGSQGTQYF | TGTGCCAGCAGCTTGTCCCTAGCGGGATCCCAGGGGACCCAGTACTTC
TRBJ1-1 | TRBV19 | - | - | CASRKTAAKGTEAFF | TGTGCCAGCCGAAAGACAGCCGCCAAGGGGACTGAAGCTTTCTTT
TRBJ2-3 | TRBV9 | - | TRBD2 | CASSVSERGGGGTDTQYF | TGTGCCAGCAGCGTATCAGAACGTGGGGGGGGAGGCACAGATACGCAGTATTTT
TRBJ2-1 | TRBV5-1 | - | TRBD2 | CASSLAAGGANEQFF | TGCGCCAGCAGCTTGGCCGCGGGAGGCGCCAATGAGCAGTTCTTC
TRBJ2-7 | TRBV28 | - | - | CASSLGVRDEQYF | TGTGCCAGCAGTTTGGGAGTACGAGACGAGCAGTACTTC